This entry concerns a single TCR beta chain. No antigen is known for it. Germline V gene lookup returns CDR1 MDHEN and CDR2 SYDVKM. Trimming removed 7 bases from V and 3 bases from J, with 11 bases in between. The CDR3 totals 13 residues. The data were taken from a study of CD8+CD57+ T cells in acquired aplastic anemia. Overall study results and limits: The study identified twenty-nine CD8+ CDR3 sequences shared by patients and controls.

According to the study, genomic DNA was the template for TCR beta VDJ and CDR3 profiling. Using its own MiXCR run on the reads, TCRdb lists one record per CDR3 protein. The table lists about 270,000 distinct CDR3 sequences, approximately 56% of them singletons. The chain couples TRBV28 to TRBJ2-3; D is unresolved. The specimen sequenced was sorted CD4+, CD8+, or CD8+CD57+ T cells (not recorded which) from PBMCs. This TCR was recovered from a human donor with severe aplastic anemia or a healthy control (not recorded which). CDR3 nucleotides: TGTGCCAGCACCCGACAAGGGACAGATACGCAGTATTTT. Translated, it gives CASTRQGTDTQYF. Complete variable domain (other parts from reference TRBV28 and TRBJ2-3): DVKVTQSSRYLVKRTGEKVFLECVQDMDHENMFWYRQDPGLGLRLIYFSYDVKMKEKGDIPEGYSVSREKKERFSLILESASTNQTSMYLCASTRQGTDTQYFGPGTRLTVL.